Detailed here is one TCR beta chain. This clonotype was detected many times. The clone's antigen remains unknown. Base qualities are not provided; no much larger clone lies one nucleotide away. Stable Graves' hyperthyroidism was defined as no progression to ophthalmopathy during 18 months of follow-up. Hyperthyroidism patients were aged 18 to 65 years and newly diagnosed, with disease duration of less than 2 months. The study excluded patients with uncontrolled infections, other autoimmune diseases, pregnancy or lactation. Clinical symptoms, serum thyroxine and TRAb, thyroid ultrasound, and orbital computed tomography formed the basis for the diagnoses. Ficoll-Paque density gradient centrifugation was used to isolate PBMCs from around 9.1 ml of fresh peripheral blood. Total RNA was extracted using Trizol reagent, and RNA quality was assessed on an Agilent 2100 Bioanalyzer. Amplification of TCR beta CDR3 regions was carried out from RNA transcripts. The TCR CDR3 was subjected to a first round of RT-PCR using the HTBI primer set and the Qiagen OneStep RT-PCR kit. The libraries were constructed in a second round of multiplex PCR and then size-selected and purified. Libraries were sequenced paired-end with 100 bp reads on an Illumina HiSeq2000. The published analysis was carried out like this. SOAPnuke was used to process the raw data, removing reads that contained adapters or uncalled bases, had a mean Phred below 15, or lacked an exact match to the constant primer or identifier. High-quality paired reads were merged with COPE v1.2.5, and unique nucleotide sequences were defined as clonotypes. Clonotypes were aligned to IMGT TRBV, TRBD and TRBJ reference segments using MiTCR v1.1. Analysis was restricted to V-J combinations with a frequency above 0.0001, which covered about 99% of repertoires. The TCS score was defined as the ratio of F50 (clonal expansion) to E x V (chaos), calculated using BLOSUM62-based TCRdist between CDR3 peptides within each V-J. Welch's t-statistics and random forest reduced several hundred V-J features to 10 to 15, which were used in a naive Bayes classifier (R e1071). The raw public data were reprocessed by TCRdb itself: fastp quality trimming at Q25, MiXCR clonotype calling, in-frame beta chains only. Identical CDR3 proteins give one entry, which carries the most common genes and DNA. TCRdb assigned the V and J calls; the authors' analysis was not used. Across this sample there are roughly 420,000 distinct CDR3 sequences, with around 16% seen only once. 7.5% to 8% of the sample comes from the top ten.

The data stem from a study of T cells in Graves' hyperthyroidism and ophthalmopathy (dated by TCRdb to the late 2010s). About the study as a whole: Peripheral blood was sampled at the time of initial diagnosis, prior to any treatment. TCR V-J signatures able to tell the groups apart were searched for in a discovery cohort of 95 or so patients, of whom approximately 40 had Graves' ophthalmopathy and under 65 had stable Graves' hyperthyroidism. Prospective prediction of ophthalmopathy was tested in an independent validation cohort of approximately 19 hyperthyroidism patients and 17 patients who later progressed to ophthalmopathy. The 95 to 100 discovery patients were randomly split 7:3 into training and test sets. In addition, the study compared T-cell repertoires in thyroid tissue and in blood from over 5 Graves' hyperthyroidism patients. After blood sampling, hyperthyroidism patients were treated with methimazole at a starting dose of 30 mg daily, and ophthalmopathy patients were treated with high-dose intravenous methylprednisolone. TCR Vbeta CDR3 sequencing of some 140 peripheral blood samples (more than 40 ophthalmopathy, about 80 hyperthyroidism and approximately 17 progressor patients) is reported in the paper. Paper-wide results and their limitations: Blood samples also contained most of the expanded thyroid clonotypes (frequency above 0.001), which suggests that blood repertoires may reflect thyroid immune responses. No statistical method was used to set the sample size in advance, and investigators knew the group allocation. In validation, progression to ophthalmopathy was predicted by the model with 55% to 71% sensitivity and 72% to 80% specificity, a median of about 6.4 months before onset. Ophthalmopathy was separated from stable hyperthyroidism by a 13 V-J signature model, with about 88% sensitivity and about 81% specificity obtained in cross-validation and 80%/75% obtained in testing.

This TCR came from a woman aged 18-29 years with Graves' hyperthyroidism. Input material: blood.

The nucleotides read TGCAGTGCTAGAGATACGACAGGGGGAAAACCCCTCCACTTT. This gives the protein CSARDTTGGKPLHF. Recombination linked TRBV20-1 to TRBJ1-6, and 9 junction bases match TRBD1. CDR3 length: 14 amino acids, cysteine to phenylalanine. Kept here is only the CDR3 DNA, which spans 42 bases and is read in frame from base 1. V trim: 0 bases; J trim: 12 bases; unmatched bases: 6. CDR1 and CDR2 were assigned from the germline V gene (reference sequence) as DFQATT and SNEGSKA.